This entry describes one T cell receptor (beta chain). Its matching antigen is unknown. These data belong to a study of blood T cells in healthy people across ages. Overall study: About one barcoded beta molecule per two T cells came from capture by template switching. Study results and caveats: Investigators treated diversity estimates from one million T cells as underestimates. Age advanced and TCR beta diversity per million T cells fell, roughly linearly. Across samples, TCR beta diversity tracked strongly with naive T cell percentage.

The CDR3 totals 15 residues. V was pared by 5 bases and J by 8 bases, with 19 bases between. Germline assignment: CDR1 SGHAT and CDR2 FQNNGV. A second PCR, run for about 7 to 11 cycles, used a sample-barcoded 5' primer plus a J-beta primer mix. TCRdb ran MiXCR on the 5' RACE reads and lists one entry per CDR3 protein. The sample comprises 250,000 to 300,000 distinct CDR3 sequences, around 29% of which are singletons, and 29% rests with the top ten. The source of this sequence is a woman aged 65 to 85 in good health. Sequenced: blood. This chain joins TRBV11-2 and TRBJ1-3; D may be TRBD1 (5 bases). CDR3 sequence (DNA): TGTGCCAGCAGCCCCCCCGCAGGGCGTTGGGACACCATATATTTT. Translation gives CASSPPAGRWDTIYF.